This TCR beta chain originates from a study of blood T cells in healthy people across ages. Many counts were recorded for this clonotype. Healthy individuals of Caucasian origin from Russia, aged about 6 to 95, served as donors. Trimming cost V 5 bases and J 3 bases, with 23 bases left between them. CDR3 size: 17 residues. Germline lookup yields CDR1 MDHEN and CDR2 SYDVKM. The second PCR ran roughly 7 to 11 cycles with a sample-barcoded 5' primer and J-beta primers. Every sample returned 2.5 million or more CDR3-containing paired-end reads. TCRdb analysed the 5' RACE reads with MiXCR anew, one entry per CDR3 protein. The table shows 1.5 million or so distinct CDR3 sequences, with 35% to 45% occurring only once.

The chain carries TRBV28 and TRBJ2-7, with D possibly matching TRBD1 (6 bases). This TCR was sampled from a woman aged 18-29 years in good health. Source material: blood. The CDR3: CASSLGRGKGLNYEQYF. For the CDR3, the DNA is TGTGCCAGCAGTCTGGGCAGGGGTAAAGGGTTGAACTACGAGCAGTACTTC.